The TCR beta chain described here comes from a study of T cell responses to AZD1222 COVID-19 vaccine. The assay was immunoSEQ multiplex PCR, and TCRdb's table has in-frame clones only and misses some. Among 95,000 to 150,000 clones, about nine tenths were seen once, and the ten largest hold about 1.2%. The sequenced sample was peripheral blood, obtained on day 0 of AZD1222 vaccination. The sequence derives from an adult in good health.

The CDR3 nucleotides are TGTGCCAGCAGTTACGTCCCGGGACTAGCGGGGGGCCCCCCGGGCACAGATACGCAGTATTTT. This codes for CASSYVPGLAGGPPGTDTQYF. The chain employs TRBV6-2 or TRBV6-3 and TRBJ2-3, with TRBD2 matching over 15 bases. The CDR3 sequence is 21 residues long. CDR1 and CDR2 from the germline V gene are MNHEY and SVGEGT. V was clipped by 2 bases and J by 1 base; unmatched bases: 13.